The 24 T cell receptor beta chains in this list originate from one sample, sequenced in a study of blood T cell repertoires in COVID-19. Clones were read by immunoSEQ multiplex PCR, and TCRdb kept only the in-frame ones, dropping some. The sample includes approximately 22,000 clones, roughly nine tenths of them seen just once. The sequenced sample consisted of peripheral blood. These receptor sequences come from a man aged 65 to 85 with active COVID-19.

V is TRBV27 and J is TRBJ2-1; TRBD1 aligns across 10 bases. V gave up 8 bases and J gave up 2 bases; unmatched junction bases: 9. This CDR3 comprises 16 residues. CDR1 MNHEY and CDR2 SMNVEV come from the germline V gene (reference sequence). CDR3 coding DNA: TGTGCCAGCCGACTAGACAGGGGGCCCCCCTACAATGAGCAGTTCTTC. This encodes CASRLDRGPPYNEQFF.

The CDR3 protein is CASSGDRGIQAFF. The DNA for the CDR3 is TGTGCCAGCTCAGGGGACAGGGGAATACAAGCTTTCTTT. The J gene is TRBJ1-1, the V gene TRBV18; 10 bases agree with TRBD1. The V segment lost 5 bases and the J segment 9 bases; nucleotides outside the gene matches: 6. There are 13 residues in the CDR3. CDR1 and CDR2 from the germline V gene are KGHSH and LQKENI. The entire variable domain, with the rest obtained from reference TRBV18 and TRBJ1-1, is as follows: NAGVMQNPRHLVRRRGQEARLRCSPMKGHSHVYWYRQLPEEGLKFMVYLQKENIIDESGMPKERFSAEFPKEGPSILRIQQVVRGDSAAYFCASSGDRGIQAFFGQGTRLTVV.

The genes are TRBV10-2 and TRBJ2-6; possible D gene TRBD2, 6 bases. Trimming took off 8 bases at V and 1 base at J, with 18 bases between the two ends. The CDR3 is 17 residues long. The germline V gene encodes CDR1 WSHSY and CDR2 SAAADI. Here the CDR3 reads CASGGTNTRSGANVLTF. CDR3 bases: TGCGCCAGCGGGGGGACCAATACGCGTTCTGGGGCCAACGTCCTGACTTTC.

The CDR3 coding sequence is TGTGCCAGCAGCGCCCGTAGGGGCGGGGCTGCCTACGAGCAGTACTTC. It yields the protein CASSARRGGAAYEQYF. The chain is built from TRBV11-1 and TRBJ2-7, with D possibly TRBD2 on 6 matching bases. The germline V and J ends were trimmed by 5 bases and 2 bases, with 19 bases remaining between them. Germline-derived CDR1 and CDR2 are SGHAT and FQDESV (reference sequence). The CDR3 covers 16 residues.

The chain couples TRBV20-1 to TRBJ1-2; D is unresolved. Germline CDR1 and CDR2: DFQATT and SNEGSKA (reference sequence). Trimming took off 3 bases at V and 4 bases at J, with 6 bases between the two ends. The CDR3 loop spans 11 amino acids. The CDR3 sequence: CSASDLYGYTF. CDR3 coding DNA: TGCAGTGCTAGTGACCTCTATGGCTACACCTTC.

The chain joins TRBV6-4 to TRBJ1-2, with a tentative D call TRBD1 (5 bases). CDR1 is MRHNA, CDR2 SNTAGT, per germline. The V and J ends lost 2 bases and 8 bases respectively, with 15 bases between them. This CDR3 region has 14 residues. CDR3 DNA sequence: TGTGCCAGCAGTGACGGGGACGGGGCGGGGGGCTACACCTTC. Encoded protein: CASSDGDGAGGYTF.

Regarding this clone: Its ends do not fully match the called genes, so a read error is possible. CDR3 DNA: TGTGCCGGCAGTTACTCGAGGCAGGGGAACACTGAAGCTTTCTTT. Translation gives CAGSYSRQGNTEAFF. This chain connects TRBV6-5 to TRBJ1-1, with D perhaps matching TRBD1 (5 bases). The germline gives CDR1 MNHEY, CDR2 SVGAGI. The CDR3 extends over 15 amino acids.

The chain recombines TRBV5-4 with TRBJ1-1; D call uncertain. Deletions cut 4 bases from V and 2 bases from J, with 9 bases between. Germline CDR1 reads SGHNT; CDR2 reads YYREEE (reference sequence). The CDR3 is 13 amino acids. Here the CDR3 DNA reads TGTGCCAGCAGCGGACTGTTAAACACTGAAGCTTTCTTT. This codes for CASSGLLNTEAFF.

The CDR3 DNA reads as TGTGCCAGCAGCTTAGCGGCGGCTAGCGGAGCCCACGAGCAGTACTTC. Its protein product is CASSLAAASGAHEQYF. The chain employs TRBV7-2 and TRBJ2-7; TRBD2 agrees at 7 bases. Trimming at V came to 0 bases and at J to 5 bases, leaving 10 bases not matched to a gene. The CDR3 sequence is 16 residues long. CDR1 and CDR2 from the germline V gene are SGHTA and FQGNSA.

The chain links TRBV6-5 to TRBJ2-5; 10 positions agree with TRBD1. Germline-derived CDR1 and CDR2 are MNHEY and SVGAGI. The CDR3 runs to 16 residues. V shed 2 bases, J shed 2 bases, and the junction held 5 bases outside the gene matches. In nucleotides, the CDR3 is TGTGCCAGCAGTTACAACGACAGGGGGCTACAAGAGACCCAGTACTTC. It yields the protein CASSYNDRGLQETQYF.

The genes are TRBV5-1 and TRBJ2-1; 10 nucleotides align to TRBD2. CDR1 is SGHRS, CDR2 YFSETQ, per germline. V was pared by 3 bases and J by 5 bases, with 5 bases of the junction left unmatched. The CDR3 is made up of 15 amino acids. The DNA for the CDR3 is TGCGCCAGCAGCTCTAGCGGGGGAGTTAACAATGAGCAGTTCTTC. This translates into CASSSSGGVNNEQFF.

The chain recombines TRBV12-3 or TRBV12-4 with TRBJ2-1, with TRBD1 matching 7 bases. The CDR3 spans 13 residues. Trimming cost V 5 bases and J 7 bases; bases outside gene matches: 5. CDR3 in amino acids: CASSHRDRNEQFF. DNA of the CDR3: TGTGCCAGCAGTCACCGGGACAGAAATGAGCAGTTCTTC.

The V and J genes are TRBV30 and TRBJ1-2; D might be TRBD1 (6 bases). This CDR3 has 14 amino acids. Germline V gene data show CDR1 as GTSNPN and CDR2 as SVGIG (reference sequence). The V end was cut by 0 bases, the J end by 8 bases, with 16 bases between. As DNA, the CDR3 is TGTGCCTGGAGTGTGCTCAGGGGCGCTCAGGGCTACACCTTC. Translated: CAWSVLRGAQGYTF.

The chain carries TRBV7-9 and TRBJ2-7, with D possibly matching TRBD2 (6 bases). The CDR3 sequence is 15 residues long. V lost 0 bases and J 5 bases, leaving 14 bases between the germline ends. In germline, CDR1 is SEHNR, CDR2 FQNEAQ (reference sequence). The CDR3 sequence is CASSLASAGTHEQYF. CDR3 DNA: TGTGCCAGCAGCTTAGCGTCTGCGGGAACCCACGAGCAGTACTTC.

J is TRBJ2-4 and V is TRBV2, with TRBD1 as a possible D gene (6 bases). The CDR3 covers 14 residues. Deletions cut 8 bases from V and 0 bases from J, with 11 bases between. CDR1 and CDR2 (germline): SNHLY, FYNNEI. The CDR3 nucleotides read TGTGCCAGCCTAGTGGGGGCAGCCAAAAACATTCAGTACTTC. Its translation is CASLVGAAKNIQYF.

The chain is built from TRBV6-2 or TRBV6-3 and TRBJ2-2; D gene uncertain. Germline assignment: CDR1 MNHEY and CDR2 SVGEGT. The CDR3 loop spans 19 amino acids. Trimming took 0 bases from V and 6 from J, leaving 23 bases between them. CDR3 residues: CASSYSIIKAEWAPGELFF. CDR3 DNA sequence: TGTGCCAGCAGTTACTCGATTATAAAGGCCGAATGGGCGCCCGGGGAGCTGTTTTTT.

V is TRBV7-2 and J is TRBJ1-4, with D unclear. Between the trimmed V and J ends, which lost 4 bases and 0 bases, there was a span of 12 bases. The CDR3 totals 16 residues. The germline V gene encodes CDR1 SGHTA and CDR2 FQGNSA. The CDR3 coding sequence is TGTGCCAGCAGCTCCCAACCCCGGGCAACTAATGAAAAACTGTTTTTT. Protein: CASSSQPRATNEKLFF.

V and J are TRBV7-2 and TRBJ2-7, with 10 bases fitting TRBD2. This CDR3 has 15 amino acids. Germline assignment: CDR1 SGHTA and CDR2 FQGNSA. Trimming removed 5 bases from V and 6 bases from J; junction bases left unmatched: 10. The CDR3 spells CASSRDASGGSEQYF. The CDR3 bases are TGTGCCAGCAGCCGCGACGCTAGCGGGGGATCCGAGCAGTACTTC.

V and J are TRBV19 and TRBJ2-7, with a tentative D call TRBD1 (6 bases). CDR1 is LNHDA, CDR2 SQIVND, per germline (reference sequence). This CDR3 region has 14 residues. Trimming removed 3 bases at V and 3 bases at J, with 12 bases between. Here the CDR3 reads CASSMDSPNYEQYF. CDR3 coding DNA: TGTGCCAGTAGTATGGACAGTCCTAACTACGAGCAGTACTTC.

J is TRBJ1-5 and V is TRBV7-2, with D possibly matching TRBD1 (6 bases). The CDR3 consists of 13 residues. Germline V gene data show CDR1 as SGHTA and CDR2 as FQGNSA. Trimming stripped 4 bases from V and 4 bases from J, with 8 bases between. The CDR3 reads CASSSDRNQPQHF. The DNA of the CDR3 is TGTGCCAGCAGCTCGGACAGAAATCAGCCCCAGCATTTT.

This clone has a single count. The rearrangement joins TRBV5-1 to TRBJ1-3; 9 bases are shared with TRBD1. V was clipped by 4 bases and J by 3 bases; unmatched bases: 8. Germline loops: CDR1 SGHRS, CDR2 YFSETQ. The CDR3 loop spans 16 amino acids. The CDR3 DNA follows: TGCGCCAGCAGCCCTGAGGACAGGGGAGGTGGAAACACCATATATTTT. Translated: CASSPEDRGGGNTIYF.

The gene calls are TRBV18 and TRBJ1-6; 8 nucleotides align to TRBD1. Germline CDR1 is KGHSH and CDR2 is LQKENI. Losses at the gene ends were 5 bases for V and 9 bases for J; bases not matched to a gene: 6. The CDR3 contains 14 residues. The CDR3 protein is CASSTGTGGSPLHF. The CDR3 nucleotides are TGTGCCAGCTCAACCGGGACAGGCGGTTCACCCCTCCACTTT.

The chain carries TRBV6-5 and TRBJ1-1; 7 positions match TRBD1. The CDR3 runs to 15 residues. V shed 6 bases, J shed 1 base, and the junction held 8 bases outside the gene matches. Germline V gives CDR1 MNHEY, CDR2 SVGAGI. The CDR3 nucleotides read TGTGCCAGCAGCAACACCTGGACAGGGAACACTGAAGCTTTCTTT. This sequence encodes CASSNTWTGNTEAFF.

V usage is TRBV4-3 and J usage is TRBJ2-7; tentative D call: TRBD2 (7 bases). The germline CDR1 and CDR2 sequences are LGHNA and YSLEER. Deletions cut 8 bases from V and 6 bases from J, with 23 bases between. This CDR3 has 15 residues. The CDR3 reads CASATVGGGPGEQYF. CDR3 DNA sequence: TGCGCCAGCGCCACCGTAGGGGGGGGCCCGGGCGAGCAGTACTTC.